This section outlines one TCR beta chain sequence together with its context. The data stem from a study of blood T cell repertoires in COVID-19. As for the study in general: Donors in the United States, Italy and Spain gave samples during acute or convalescent COVID-19. In each case, the material was cDNA or gDNA derived from T cells, B-cell-depleted T cells, or PBMCs.

Measured with immunoSEQ multiplex PCR; TCRdb has only the in-frame clones, and not every one. Of 200,000 to 250,000 clones listed, roughly 79% are singletons. Patients in Seattle were enrolled during active infection, then followed longitudinally. This CDR3 is 15 amino acids long. In germline, CDR1 is GTSNPN, CDR2 SVGIG (reference sequence). Trimming shortened V by 1 base and J by 1 base, and 10 bases separated the two germline ends. The sample consisted of peripheral blood. The sequence came from an elderly woman with COVID-19, enrolled during active disease. The chain employs TRBV30 and TRBJ2-2; tentatively, D is TRBD1 (5 bases). This chain's CDR3 is CAWSAGYRNTGELFF. Written as DNA, the CDR3 is TGTGCCTGGAGTGCAGGGTATAGGAACACCGGGGAGCTGTTTTTT.